This T cell receptor beta chain was identified during a study of Graves' ophthalmopathy and Graves' hyperthyroidism. The ends were cut back, 7 bases at V and 1 base at J, with 13 bases in the middle. This CDR3 is built from 14 residues. Active ophthalmopathy (CAS at least 3, NOSPECS at least 4), lasting under 3 months. Certain patients were not enrolled. These were patients with other autoimmune diseases, uncontrolled infections, pregnancy or lactation. PBMCs were isolated from an approximately 10 ml sample of fresh peripheral blood. The authors amplified TCR beta CDR3 regions from RNA transcripts. First-round RT-PCR relied on HTBI primers, and a second-round multiplex PCR came next. From the multiplex PCR reads, TCRdb called clonotypes with MiXCR, one entry per CDR3 protein. This repertoire shows about 740,000 distinct CDR3 sequences, 40% found once; its top ten account for approximately 46%.

The rearrangement uses TRBV12-3 or TRBV12-4 and TRBJ1-1; the D is unclear. The clonotype was recovered from an adult man with Graves' ophthalmopathy. Sequencing was performed on peripheral blood. DNA of the CDR3: TGTGCCAGCAAATATCGAACTGAGAACACTGAAGCTTTCTTT. Its protein is CASKYRTENTEAFF.